The T cell receptor beta chain described here comes from a study of blood T cells in healthy people across ages. Study-wide results and caveats: TCR beta diversity per million T cells fell roughly linearly with age.

CDR3 size: 15 residues. Germline V gives CDR1 DFQATT, CDR2 SNEGSKA (reference sequence). Trimming removed 4 bases from V and 0 bases from J; junction bases left unmatched: 9. This clonotype was counted at least ten times. No antigen is known for it. The second PCR ran about 6 to 12 cycles with a sample-barcoded 5' primer and J-beta primers. TCRdb re-called the 5' RACE reads with MiXCR, one entry per CDR3 protein. This sample has just under 900,000 distinct CDR3 sequences, with less than 35% found just once. The origin of this receptor is an elderly woman in good health. Specimen: blood. The V gene is TRBV20-1, the J gene TRBJ2-7, with 7 positions matching TRBD2. CDR3 sequence: CSANPVGGYSYEQYF. CDR3 nucleotide sequence: TGCAGTGCTAACCCGGTGGGAGGGTACTCCTACGAGCAGTACTTC.